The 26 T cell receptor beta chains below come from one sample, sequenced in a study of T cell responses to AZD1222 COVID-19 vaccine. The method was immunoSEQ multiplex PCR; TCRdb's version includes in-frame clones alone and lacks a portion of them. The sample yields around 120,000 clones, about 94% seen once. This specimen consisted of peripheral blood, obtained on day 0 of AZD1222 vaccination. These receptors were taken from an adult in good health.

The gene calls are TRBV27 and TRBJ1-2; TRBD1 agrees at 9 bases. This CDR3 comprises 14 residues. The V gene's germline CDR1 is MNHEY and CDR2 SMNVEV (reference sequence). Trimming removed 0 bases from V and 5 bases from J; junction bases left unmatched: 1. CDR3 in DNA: TGTGCCAGCAGTTTATCGGGGACAGGGTATGGCTACACCTTC. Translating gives CASSLSGTGYGYTF.

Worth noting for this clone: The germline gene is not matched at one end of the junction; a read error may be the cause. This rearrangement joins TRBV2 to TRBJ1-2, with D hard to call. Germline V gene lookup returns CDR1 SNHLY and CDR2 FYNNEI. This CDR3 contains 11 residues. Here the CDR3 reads CASSEFPGSSF. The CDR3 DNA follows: TGTGCCAGCAGTGAGTTTCCGGGGTCTTCATTC.

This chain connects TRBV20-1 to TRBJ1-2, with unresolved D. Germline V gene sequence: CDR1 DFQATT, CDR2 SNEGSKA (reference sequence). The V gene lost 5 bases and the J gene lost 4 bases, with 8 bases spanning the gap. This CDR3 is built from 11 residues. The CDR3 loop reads CSAPRSYGYTF. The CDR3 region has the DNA TGCAGTGCTCCCAGGAGCTATGGCTACACCTTC.

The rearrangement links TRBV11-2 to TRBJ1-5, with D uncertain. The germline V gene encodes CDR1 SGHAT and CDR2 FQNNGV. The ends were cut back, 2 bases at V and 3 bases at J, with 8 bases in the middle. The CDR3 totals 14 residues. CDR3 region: CASSLSAANQPQHF. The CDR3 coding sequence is TGTGCCAGCAGCTTATCTGCGGCCAATCAGCCCCAGCATTTT.

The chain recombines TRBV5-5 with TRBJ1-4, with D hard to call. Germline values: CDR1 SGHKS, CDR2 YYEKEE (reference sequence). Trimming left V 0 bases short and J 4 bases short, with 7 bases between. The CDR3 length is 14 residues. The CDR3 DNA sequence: TGTGCCAGCAGCTTGGTCGGGGTTAATGAAAAACTGTTTTTT. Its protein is CASSLVGVNEKLFF.

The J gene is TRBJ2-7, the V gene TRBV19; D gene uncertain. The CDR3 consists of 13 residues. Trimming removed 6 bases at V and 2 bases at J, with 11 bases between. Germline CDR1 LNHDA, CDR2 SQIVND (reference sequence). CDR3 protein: CASSRTPTYEQYF. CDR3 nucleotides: TGTGCCAGTAGCCGGACGCCTACCTACGAGCAGTACTTC. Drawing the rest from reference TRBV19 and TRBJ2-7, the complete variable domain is DGGITQSPKYLFRKEGQNVTLSCEQNLNHDAMYWYRQDPGQGLRLIYYSQIVNDFQKGDIAEGYSVSREKKESFPLTVTSAQKNPTAFYLCASSRTPTYEQYFGPGTRLTVT.

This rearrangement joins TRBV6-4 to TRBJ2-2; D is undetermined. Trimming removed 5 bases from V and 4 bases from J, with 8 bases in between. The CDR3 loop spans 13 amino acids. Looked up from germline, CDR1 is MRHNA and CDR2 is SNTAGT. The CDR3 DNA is TGTGCCAGCAGTCTCGAGAGCACCGGGGAGCTGTTTTTT. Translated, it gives CASSLESTGELFF.

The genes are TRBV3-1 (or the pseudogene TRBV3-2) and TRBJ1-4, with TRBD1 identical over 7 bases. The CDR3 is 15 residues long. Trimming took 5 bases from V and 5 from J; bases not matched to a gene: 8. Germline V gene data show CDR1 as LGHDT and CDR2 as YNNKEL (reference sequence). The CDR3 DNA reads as TGTGCCAGCAGCGGACAACAGGGGCTCAATGAAAAACTGTTTTTT. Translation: CASSGQQGLNEKLFF.

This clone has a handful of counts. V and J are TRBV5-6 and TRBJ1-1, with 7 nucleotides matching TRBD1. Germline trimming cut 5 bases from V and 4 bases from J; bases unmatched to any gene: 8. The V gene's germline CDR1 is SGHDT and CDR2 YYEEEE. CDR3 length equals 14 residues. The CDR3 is CASSLSRGFTEAFF. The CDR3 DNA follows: TGTGCCAGCAGTTTATCCAGGGGGTTCACTGAAGCTTTCTTT. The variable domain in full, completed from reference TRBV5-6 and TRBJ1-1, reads DAGVTQSPTHLIKTRGQQVTLRCSPKSGHDTVSWYQQALGQGPQFIFQYYEEEERQRGNFPDRFSGHQFPNYSSELNVNALLLGDSALYLCASSLSRGFTEAFFGQGTRLTVV.

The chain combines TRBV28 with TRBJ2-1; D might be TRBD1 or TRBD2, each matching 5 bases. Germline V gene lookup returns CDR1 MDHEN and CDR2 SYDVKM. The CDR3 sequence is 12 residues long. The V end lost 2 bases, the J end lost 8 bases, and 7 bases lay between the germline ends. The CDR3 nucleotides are TGTGCCAGCAGTTTAGAGGGGCATGAGCAGTTCTTC. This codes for CASSLEGHEQFF.

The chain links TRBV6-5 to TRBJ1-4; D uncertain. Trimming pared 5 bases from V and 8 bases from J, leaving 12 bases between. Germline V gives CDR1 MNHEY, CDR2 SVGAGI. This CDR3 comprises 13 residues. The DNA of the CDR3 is TGTGCCAGCAGTATCTTGGATGGGGAAAAACTGTTTTTT. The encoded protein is CASSILDGEKLFF.

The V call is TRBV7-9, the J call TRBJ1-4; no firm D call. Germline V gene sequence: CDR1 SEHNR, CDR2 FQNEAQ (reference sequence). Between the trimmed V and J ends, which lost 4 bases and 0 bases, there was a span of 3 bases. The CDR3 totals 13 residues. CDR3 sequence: CASSSSTNEKLFF. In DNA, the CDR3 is TGTGCCAGCAGCTCCTCAACTAATGAAAAACTGTTTTTT.

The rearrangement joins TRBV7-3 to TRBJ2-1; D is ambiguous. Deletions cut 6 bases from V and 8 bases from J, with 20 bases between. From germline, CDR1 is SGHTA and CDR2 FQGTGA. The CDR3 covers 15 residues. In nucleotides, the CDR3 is TGTGCCAGCAGGCTCCCCCCCAGGCCGTTTGATGAGCAGTTCTTC. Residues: CASRLPPRPFDEQFF.

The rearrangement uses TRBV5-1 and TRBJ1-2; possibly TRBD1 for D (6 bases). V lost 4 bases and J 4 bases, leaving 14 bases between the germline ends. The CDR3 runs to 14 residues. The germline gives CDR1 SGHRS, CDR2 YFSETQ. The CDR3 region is CASSAGQDLYGYTF. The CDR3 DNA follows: TGCGCCAGCAGCGCGGGACAAGACCTCTATGGCTACACCTTC.

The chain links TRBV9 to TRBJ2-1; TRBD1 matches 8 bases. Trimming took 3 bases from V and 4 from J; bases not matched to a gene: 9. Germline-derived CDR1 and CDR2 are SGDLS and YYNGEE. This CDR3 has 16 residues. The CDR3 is CASSASGQGIYNEQFF. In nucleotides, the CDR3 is TGTGCCAGCAGCGCAAGCGGACAGGGAATTTACAATGAGCAGTTCTTC.

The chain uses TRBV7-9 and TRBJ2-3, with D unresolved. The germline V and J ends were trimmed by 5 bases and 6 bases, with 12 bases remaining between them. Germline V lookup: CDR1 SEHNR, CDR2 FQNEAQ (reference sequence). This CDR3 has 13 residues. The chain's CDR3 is CASSVGMADTQYF. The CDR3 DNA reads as TGTGCCAGCAGCGTGGGAATGGCGGATACGCAGTATTTT.

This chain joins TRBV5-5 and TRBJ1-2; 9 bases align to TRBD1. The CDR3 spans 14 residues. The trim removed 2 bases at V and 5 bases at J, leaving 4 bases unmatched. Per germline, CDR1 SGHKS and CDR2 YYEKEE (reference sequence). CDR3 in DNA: TGTGCCAGCAGCTTAGACAGGGGGTCTTATGGCTACACCTTC. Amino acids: CASSLDRGSYGYTF.

CDR3 sequence (DNA): TGTGCCAGCAGTTTAGTTTGGGATGGCTACACCTTC. It specifies CASSLVWDGYTF. The gene calls are TRBV28 and TRBJ1-2; no clear D gene. Germline V gene sequence: CDR1 MDHEN, CDR2 SYDVKM. CDR3 length: 12 amino acids. V gave up 2 bases and J gave up 6 bases, with 7 bases separating them.

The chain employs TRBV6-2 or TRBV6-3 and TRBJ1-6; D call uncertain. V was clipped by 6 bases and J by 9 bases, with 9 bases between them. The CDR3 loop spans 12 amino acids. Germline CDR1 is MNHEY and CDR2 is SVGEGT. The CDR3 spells CASSPTVSPLHF. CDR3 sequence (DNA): TGTGCCAGCAGCCCGACCGTTTCACCCCTCCACTTT.

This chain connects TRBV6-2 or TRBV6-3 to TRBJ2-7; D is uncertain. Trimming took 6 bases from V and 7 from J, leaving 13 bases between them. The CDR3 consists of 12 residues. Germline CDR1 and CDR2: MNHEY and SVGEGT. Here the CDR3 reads CASSLTVREQYF. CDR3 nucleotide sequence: TGTGCCAGCAGCCTTACGGTGCGGGAGCAGTACTTC.

CDR3 loop: CASSILQGYEQYF. For the CDR3, the DNA is TGTGCCAGTAGTATCCTACAGGGCTACGAGCAGTACTTC. The chain recombines TRBV19 with TRBJ2-7; D is perhaps TRBD1 (6 bases). The CDR3 has 13 amino acids. The V gene lost 3 bases and the J gene lost 3 bases, with 9 bases spanning the gap. The germline V gene has CDR1 LNHDA and CDR2 SQIVND (reference sequence).

The DNA for the CDR3 is TGTGCCAGCAGTGAAGCGAACTACTCCGAGCAGTACTTC. Encoded protein: CASSEANYSEQYF. The V and J genes are TRBV2 and TRBJ2-7; no clear D. CDR1 is SNHLY and CDR2 is FYNNEI in the germline V gene. The CDR3 extends over 13 amino acids. Trimming shortened V by 0 bases and J by 6 bases, and 9 bases separated the two germline ends.

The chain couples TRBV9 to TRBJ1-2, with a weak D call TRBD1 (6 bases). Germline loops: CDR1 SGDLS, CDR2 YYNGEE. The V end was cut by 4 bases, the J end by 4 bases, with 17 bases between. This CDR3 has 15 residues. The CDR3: CASSQGGGRGYGYTF. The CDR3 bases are TGTGCCAGCAGCCAGGGCGGGGGGCGCGGCTATGGCTACACCTTC.

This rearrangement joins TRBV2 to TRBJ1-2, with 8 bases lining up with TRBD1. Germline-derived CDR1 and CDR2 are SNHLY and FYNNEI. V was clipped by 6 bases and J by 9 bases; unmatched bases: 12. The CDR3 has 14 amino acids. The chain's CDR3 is CASRHGQGRTSYTF. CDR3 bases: TGTGCCAGCAGGCACGGACAGGGTCGTACGAGCTACACCTTC.

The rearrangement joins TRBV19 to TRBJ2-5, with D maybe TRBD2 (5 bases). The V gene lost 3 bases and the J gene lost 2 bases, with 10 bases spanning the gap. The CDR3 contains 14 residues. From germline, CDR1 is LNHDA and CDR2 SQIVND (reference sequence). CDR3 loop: CASSIPGTQETQYF. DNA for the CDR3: TGTGCCAGTAGTATTCCGGGAACACAAGAGACCCAGTACTTC.

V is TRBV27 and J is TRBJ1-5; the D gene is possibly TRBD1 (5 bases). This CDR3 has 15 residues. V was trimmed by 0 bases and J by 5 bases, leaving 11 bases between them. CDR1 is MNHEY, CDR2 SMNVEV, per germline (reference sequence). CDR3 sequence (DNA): TGTGCCAGCAGTTTATCAGGGCAGGGATATCAGCCCCAGCATTTT. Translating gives CASSLSGQGYQPQHF.